This T cell receptor beta chain was observed in a study of cytomegalovirus exposure and HLA in healthy donors. The V and J ends lost 0 bases and 5 bases respectively, with 9 bases between them. CDR1 and CDR2 from the germline V gene are SGHRS and YFSETQ. This CDR3 region has 13 residues. PCR employed 60 Vbeta and 13 Jbeta primers. Libraries were prepared by immunoSEQ multiplex PCR; TCRdb keeps only in-frame clonotypes and omits some of them. The data show about 100,000 clones, around 74% seen once. The genes are TRBV5-1 and TRBJ2-7; the D gene is possibly TRBD1 (5 bases). The sample comprised PBMCs. The clonotype originates from a man aged 40-55 years in good health and CMV-seropositive. This CDR3 reads CASSLARADEQYF. CDR3 sequence (DNA): TGCGCCAGCAGCTTGGCCAGGGCAGACGAGCAGTACTTC.